This is a list of T cell receptor beta chains from one sample in a study of PD-1 blockade in classical Hodgkin lymphoma. The table came from immunoSEQ multiplex PCR; TCRdb's copy has only in-frame clones and leaves some out. The table includes approximately 150,000 clones, approximately 81% detected once. This material consisted of peripheral blood mononuclear cells (PBMCs), taken before the second cycle of nivolumab. The receptor source for this set is a human donor with classical Hodgkin lymphoma. CDR3s include the opening cysteine and the closing phenylalanine or tryptophan. D genes are given only for firm matches. Clone size is not always given. Where it is, it says once, few, many or a class for expanded clones.

v_call	clone_size	d_call	j_call	cdr3_aa	cdr3_nt
TRBV7-2	.	.	TRBJ2-3	CASSPSESQYF	TGTGCCAGCAGCCCTTCTGAATCGCAGTATTTT
TRBV4-2	.	TRBD1	TRBJ1-2	CASSQDTGANYGYTF	TGTGCCAGCAGCCAAGACACAGGGGCGAACTATGGCTACACCTTC
TRBV5-1	.	TRBD2	TRBJ2-7	CASSFSGTSLFGEQYF	TGCGCCAGCAGCTTCTCCGGGACTAGTCTTTTTGGCGAGCAGTACTTC
TRBV2	few	TRBD1	TRBJ2-6	CASSYEGTGSGANVLTF	TGTGCCAGCAGCTATGAGGGGACAGGCTCTGGGGCCAACGTCCTGACTTTC
TRBV7-6	.	.	TRBJ2-2	CASSFRWGGELFF	TGTGCCAGCAGCTTCCGCTGGGGTGGGGAGCTGTTTTTT
TRBV19	.	TRBD2	TRBJ2-6	CASRLAGGLTGANVLTF	TGTGCCAGTAGGTTAGCGGGGGGGCTCACTGGGGCCAACGTCCTGACTTTC
TRBV6-4	.	.	TRBJ1-1	CASSHGDAFRTEAFF	TGTGCCAGCAGTCATGGGGACGCCTTTCGAACTGAAGCTTTCTTT
TRBV4-3	.	.	TRBJ2-7	CASSQVWSWDYEQYF	TGCGCCAGCAGCCAAGTATGGTCCTGGGACTACGAGCAGTACTTC
TRBV18	.	TRBD1	TRBJ1-4	CASSPIAGQINEKLFF	TGTGCCAGCTCACCGATTGCGGGACAGATTAATGAAAAACTGTTTTTT
TRBV6-5	few	TRBD2	TRBJ2-1	CASMPGLAGVEQFF	TGTGCCAGCATGCCCGGACTAGCGGGAGTTGAGCAGTTCTTC
TRBV7-9	few	.	TRBJ1-6	CASSLGGGRSISSPLHF	TGTGCCAGCAGCTTAGGGGGGGGCAGAAGCATTTCTTCACCCCTCCACTTT
TRBV4-3	once	.	TRBJ2-7	CASSQATSVVEQYF	TGCGCCAGCAGCCAAGCAACCAGTGTGGTCGAGCAGTACTTC
TRBV5-4	.	TRBD2	TRBJ2-1	CASSLGLAGYNEQFF	TGTGCCAGCAGCTTGGGACTAGCGGGTTACAATGAGCAGTTCTTC
TRBV18	.	TRBD2	TRBJ2-5	CASSPPLAGGLGFQETQYF	TGTGCCAGCTCACCCCCTCTAGCGGGGGGACTCGGTTTCCAAGAGACCCAGTACTTC
TRBV7-9	.	.	TRBJ2-7	CASSLEDTWAYEQYF	TGTGCCAGCAGCTTAGAGGACACCTGGGCCTACGAGCAGTACTTC
TRBV9	few	.	TRBJ1-5	CASSPGQASLGPQHF	TGTGCCAGCAGCCCGGGTCAGGCCAGCTTGGGGCCCCAGCATTTT
TRBV5-1	.	.	TRBJ2-3	CASKVGGAGTDTQYF	TGCGCCAGCAAGGTTGGCGGAGCTGGCACAGATACGCAGTATTTT
TRBV28	few	TRBD1	TRBJ1-2	CASTEGADGYTF	TGTGCCAGCACGGAGGGGGCGGATGGCTACACCTTC
TRBV5-6	.	.	TRBJ1-1	CASSLGADTEAFF	TGTGCCAGCAGCTTGGGGGCTGACACTGAAGCTTTCTTT
TRBV10-3	.	.	TRBJ1-1	CAISESQNTEAFF	TGTGCCATCAGTGAGTCGCAGAACACTGAAGCTTTCTTT
TRBV6-6	.	.	TRBJ1-2	CASSSVRTNYGYTF	TGTGCCAGCAGTTCCGTTCGGACTAACTATGGCTACACCTTC
TRBV11-2	few	.	TRBJ1-2	CASSLDGASVNGYTF	TGTGCCAGCAGCTTAGATGGCGCCTCTGTTAATGGCTACACCTTC
TRBV6-6	.	TRBD2	TRBJ2-2	CASSFPSGSVAGELFF	TGTGCCAGCAGTTTCCCTAGCGGGAGTGTTGCCGGGGAGCTGTTTTTT
TRBV6-6	.	.	TRBJ1-1	CASSSFEDRPGEAFF	TGTGCCAGCAGTAGTTTCGAGGACAGACCAGGTGAAGCTTTCTTT
TRBV13	.	TRBD1	TRBJ2-7	CASSQTGVAYEQYF	TGTGCCAGCAGCCAAACAGGGGTGGCCTACGAGCAGTACTTC
TRBV27	.	TRBD1	TRBJ1-3	CASRDRSLNTIYF	TGTGCCAGCAGGGACAGGAGTCTAAACACCATATATTTT